Given below is one TCR beta chain in context. Its specificity is not known. The PCR made use of 60 Vbeta and 13 Jbeta primers. Source study methods: In a later analysis, approximately 80 million unique TCR beta chains included roughly 11 million shared by two or more donors. The assay was immunoSEQ multiplex PCR, and TCRdb's table has in-frame clones only and misses some. V and J calls and clone size come straight from that table; D and trimming were deduced from the DNA. The data show 120,000 or so clones, about 79% seen once. This record comes from a study of cytomegalovirus exposure and HLA in healthy donors. Overall study context: The study placed approximately 81% of its 350 to 450 genotyped donors in the Caucasian-associated ancestry cluster.

The V and J ends lost 5 bases and 8 bases respectively, with 12 bases between them. The CDR3 length is 13 residues. The germline CDR1 and CDR2 sequences are SEHNR and FQNEAQ (reference sequence). Study-wide points: Cytomegalovirus-associated TCR beta chains were listed, numbering roughly 150.

The source is a man aged 18-30 years in good health and CMV-seronegative. Source material: PBMCs. This chain links TRBV7-9 with TRBJ1-4; a weak D match, TRBD1 (5 bases). In DNA, the CDR3 is TGTGCCAGCAGCGCAGGGTTTCGGGAAAAACTGTTTTTT. Translation gives CASSAGFREKLFF.